This TCR beta chain was obtained from a study of blood T cell repertoires in COVID-19. Across the study: Donors in the United States, Italy and Spain gave samples during acute or convalescent COVID-19. Sample material is recorded as cDNA or gDNA derived from T cells, B-cell-depleted T cells, or PBMCs.

Germline CDR1 and CDR2: SGHRS and YFSETQ. The CDR3 is 15 residues long. V was clipped by 0 bases and J by 6 bases; unmatched bases: 5. The data were produced by immunoSEQ multiplex PCR, yet TCRdb's version contains in-frame clones alone and is incomplete. The sample comprises 120,000 or so clones, 88% of which are singletons, and 3% to 3.5% rests with the top ten. Sample: peripheral blood. The chain combines TRBV5-1 with TRBJ2-3, with 9 bases fitting TRBD1. The receptor was derived from a woman between 45 and 60 years old with acute or convalescent COVID-19. The CDR3 DNA sequence: TGCGCCAGCAGCTTGGTTGTGACAGGGGGGGATACGCAGTATTTT. Protein product: CASSLVVTGGDTQYF.